This T cell receptor (beta chain) was obtained from a study of blood T cell repertoires in COVID-19. Study-wide context: Samples taken during acute and convalescent COVID-19 were collected in the United States, Italy and Spain. Sources were T cells, B-cell-depleted T cells, or PBMCs; the material itself was cDNA or gDNA.

CDR3 length equals 17 residues. CDR1 and CDR2 (germline): MGHRA, YSYEKL. The trim removed 5 bases at V and 1 base at J, leaving 12 bases unmatched. Authors' processing steps: Reference gene primer amplification yielded estimated nucleated cell counts. Produced via immunoSEQ multiplex PCR; TCRdb's table is partial and in-frame only. Clone size and the V and J calls come from that table; the DNA yielded D and trimming. The sample holds 250,000 to 300,000 clones, about nine tenths seen once. A Seattle source enrolled patients during active infection and followed them longitudinally. Sequencing was performed on peripheral blood. This sequence was found in a woman aged 25 to 39 with COVID-19, enrolled during active disease. V is TRBV4-1 and J is TRBJ2-7; 9 bases are shared with TRBD1. This CDR3 reads CASSKADGGTGSYEQYF. Here the CDR3 DNA reads TGCGCCAGCAGCAAAGCGGATGGTGGGACAGGGTCCTACGAGCAGTACTTC.